The 6 T cell receptor beta chains below come from one sample, sequenced in a study of blood T cells in healthy people across ages. Next came a second PCR, run for 7 to 11 cycles, which used a sample-barcoded 5' primer along with a J-beta primer mix. TCRdb used MiXCR to reprocess the 5' RACE reads, holding one entry per CDR3 protein. The sample gives around 870,000 distinct CDR3 sequences, more than 25% of which show up once; around 15% is in the top ten. The specimen sequenced was blood. The receptors originated from a woman of 80 years or more in good health.

Concerning this clonotype itself: Given a much more abundant clone one base away, this may be a read error. CDR3 region: CSVERSDREYGYTF. In DNA form, the CDR3 reads TGCAGCGTTGAAAGGAGTGACAGGGAATATGGCTACACCTTC. V is TRBV29-1 and J is TRBJ1-2; 7 bases are shared with TRBD1. The V gene end was trimmed by 2 bases and the J gene end by 5 bases; junction bases not matched to a gene: 8. The germline gives CDR1 SQVTM, CDR2 ANQGSEA. CDR3 length: 14 residues.

This clonotype was seen many times. CDR3 amino acids: CATSRDGRYEQYF. In DNA, the CDR3 is TGTGCCACCAGCAGAGATGGGCGGTACGAGCAGTACTTC. The V call is TRBV15, the J call TRBJ2-7, with unresolved D. V dropped 0 bases and J dropped 4 bases, with 7 bases sitting between them. Germline V lookup: CDR1 LNHNV, CDR2 YYDKDF (reference sequence). The CDR3 loop spans 13 amino acids.

At least ten counts were recorded for this clonotype. The gene calls are TRBV9 and TRBJ2-1; no clear D. Per germline, CDR1 SGDLS and CDR2 YYNGEE. Trimming left V 5 bases short and J 8 bases short, with 14 bases between. CDR3 size: 13 residues. CDR3 DNA sequence: TGTGCCAGCAGATACCAAACTATCCATGAGCAGTTCTTC. Protein sequence: CASRYQTIHEQFF.

The sample holds many counts of this clonotype. The J gene is TRBJ1-1, the V gene TRBV20-1; D not resolved. CDR3 size: 15 residues. The V gene's germline CDR1 is DFQATT and CDR2 SNEGSKA (reference sequence). The V end lost 0 bases, the J end lost 1 base, and 12 bases lay between the germline ends. CDR3 sequence (DNA): TGCAGTGCTAGAGATATGGGGATAGGGAACACTGAAGCTTTCTTT. Amino acids: CSARDMGIGNTEAFF.

In regard to this clonotype: This may arise from a read error, as a much more abundant clone is one base away. This chain uses TRBV30 with TRBJ2-1; D is undetermined. The CDR3 contains 12 residues. The germline V gene encodes CDR1 GTSNPN and CDR2 SVGIG (reference sequence). The CDR3 DNA reads TGTTCCTGGAGTGTTATGGCTTGGGAGCAGTTCTTC. This codes for CSWSVMAWEQFF.

The chain carries TRBV6-2 or TRBV6-3 and TRBJ2-1, with TRBD2 matching 7 bases. V was pared by 7 bases and J by 8 bases, with 14 bases of the junction left unmatched. CDR3 length: 15 amino acids. Germline loops: CDR1 MNHEY, CDR2 SVGEGT. CDR3 DNA: TGTGCCAGCACTGCTCAGGGCGGGGGACGGTATGAGCAGTTCTTC. Translation: CASTAQGGGRYEQFF.